A selection of T cell receptor beta chains follows, all from one sample in a study of cytomegalovirus exposure and HLA in healthy donors. Only in-frame clones appear in the TCRdb table, and some are missing; sequencing was by immunoSEQ multiplex PCR. Here the sample spans about 93,000 clones, over 55% being singletons. Sequencing input: PBMCs. These receptors came from a boy aged 5-17 years in good health and CMV-seropositive. Each CDR3 is given with its conserved first and last residue. A D gene is named only where the DNA matches it firmly. Only part of the rows carry a size: once, few, many, or a class if the clone is expanded.

J: TRBJ2-7
V: TRBV2
size: -
D: -
DNA: TGTGCCAGCAGCCAGCAGGGTGTGGACAGCTACGAGCAGTACTTC
CDR3: CASSQQGVDSYEQYF

J: TRBJ2-1
V: TRBV5-1
size: -
D: TRBD2
DNA: TGCGCCAGCAGCTTGTTAATGCGGGAGGAGGGTGAGCAGTTCTTC
CDR3: CASSLLMREEGEQFF

J: TRBJ1-2
V: TRBV6-5
size: -
D: TRBD1
DNA: TGTGCCAGCAGGGCACCTACCGGGACAGGGGGCGAATACACCTTC
CDR3: CASRAPTGTGGEYTF

J: TRBJ2-3
V: TRBV4-2
size: once
D: TRBD2
DNA: TGTGCCAGCAGCCAAGATCCCCTAGCGGGAGAAACAGATACGCAGTATTTT
CDR3: CASSQDPLAGETDTQYF

J: TRBJ2-3
V: TRBV6-8
size: -
D: -
DNA: TGTGCCAGCAGCCCGGTTATGAGGGTCTCAGATACGCAGTATTTT
CDR3: CASSPVMRVSDTQYF

J: TRBJ1-2
V: TRBV4-2
size: -
D: TRBD1
DNA: TGTGCCAGCAGACGTACAGGGGGCGTAGGGGGCTACACCTTC
CDR3: CASRRTGGVGGYTF

J: TRBJ1-1
V: TRBV6-5
size: few
D: TRBD1
DNA: TGTGCCAGCAGTAGAGGACAGGCCTCGGGGGCTTTCTTT
CDR3: CASSRGQASGAFF

J: TRBJ1-4
V: TRBV19
size: few
D: -
DNA: TGTGCCACTTCCTTAGCCGGGAACACCATCTATAATGAAAAACTGTTTTTT
CDR3: CATSLAGNTIYNEKLFF

J: TRBJ1-4
V: TRBV27
size: -
D: -
DNA: TGTGCCAGCAGTTTAAGGGGCAATGAAAAACTGTTTTTT
CDR3: CASSLRGNEKLFF

J: TRBJ2-3
V: TRBV6-4
size: -
D: -
DNA: TGTGCCAGCAGCGCTCTTGGGCTGGGTGATACGCAGTATTTT
CDR3: CASSALGLGDTQYF

J: TRBJ2-5
V: TRBV7-2
size: -
D: -
DNA: TGTGCCAGCAGCTTAGCAGGGGTTACCGGGACCCAGTACTTC
CDR3: CASSLAGVTGTQYF

J: TRBJ1-1
V: TRBV6-1
size: -
D: -
DNA: TGTGCCAGCACGGAACGCAGGGGCTGGGACACTGAAGCTTTCTTT
CDR3: CASTERRGWDTEAFF

J: TRBJ2-7
V: TRBV6-5
size: -
D: -
DNA: TGTGCCACCGGCGGGGCCCTCGAGCAGTACTTC
CDR3: CATGGALEQYF

J: TRBJ2-7
V: TRBV6-5
size: -
D: -
DNA: TGTGCCAGCAGTTACTCAGGAGGTGGTCGATCCTACGAGCAGTACTTC
CDR3: CASSYSGGGRSYEQYF

J: TRBJ2-3
V: TRBV5-1
size: -
D: TRBD2
DNA: TGCGCCAGCAGCCAAATGGGGACTAGCGCCCCAGATACGCAGTATTTT
CDR3: CASSQMGTSAPDTQYF

J: TRBJ2-7
V: TRBV10-2
size: -
D: -
DNA: TGTGCCAGCAGGGACAACTCCTACGAGCAGTACTTC
CDR3: CASRDNSYEQYF

J: TRBJ1-1
V: TRBV7-2
size: -
D: TRBD1
DNA: TGTGCCAGCAGCAAACACAGGGGCTGGAGTCTCACTGAAGCTTTCTTT
CDR3: CASSKHRGWSLTEAFF

J: TRBJ2-3
V: TRBV29-1
size: -
D: -
DNA: TGCAGCGTTGAGAGCATCACAGATACGCAGTATTTT
CDR3: CSVESITDTQYF